A selection of T cell receptor beta chains follows, all from one sample in a study of cytomegalovirus exposure and HLA in healthy donors. Some clones are missing from TCRdb's copy, which holds only in-frame ones; the method was immunoSEQ multiplex PCR. The sample carries about 120,000 clones, 70% to 90% recorded once. Sequencing was done on a sample of PBMCs. Receptor source: a woman aged 18-30 years in good health and CMV-seronegative. CDR3s include the opening cysteine and the closing phenylalanine or tryptophan. A D gene is named only where the DNA matches it firmly. Some rows have no size entry. The others give once, few or many, or a class for an expanded clone.

V: TRBV2; J: TRBJ2-1; D: TRBD2; size: -; CDR3: CASSELSGGGNEQFF; DNA: TGTGCCAGCAGTGAGTTGAGCGGGGGGGGCAATGAGCAGTTCTTC
V: TRBV2; J: TRBJ2-1; D: TRBD1; size: -; CDR3: CASSGGQGKSYNEQFF; DNA: TGTGCCAGCAGTGGGGGACAGGGGAAGTCCTACAATGAGCAGTTCTTC
V: TRBV5-6; J: TRBJ1-2; D: -; size: -; CDR3: CASSLPGGYGYTF; DNA: TGTGCCAGCAGCTTGCCCGGTGGCTATGGCTACACCTTC
V: TRBV5-1; J: TRBJ2-1; D: -; size: once; CDR3: CASSLGMGQSRSYNEQFF; DNA: TGCGCCAGCAGCTTGGGTATGGGCCAATCAAGATCCTACAATGAGCAGTTCTTC
V: TRBV25-1; J: TRBJ2-2; D: -; size: -; CDR3: CASSVPRVGGTGELFF; DNA: TGTGCCAGCAGTGTCCCCAGGGTGGGTGGCACCGGGGAGCTGTTTTTT
V: TRBV2; J: TRBJ2-7; D: TRBD2; size: -; CDR3: CASSPGLAVYEQYF; DNA: TGTGCCAGCAGCCCGGGACTAGCGGTCTACGAGCAGTACTTC
V: TRBV6-6; J: TRBJ1-1; D: -; size: -; CDR3: CASQGGTNTEAFF; DNA: TGTGCCAGCCAAGGGGGAACGAACACTGAAGCTTTCTTT
V: TRBV30; J: TRBJ2-3; D: -; size: -; CDR3: CAWSASQLASTDTQYF; DNA: TGTGCCTGGAGTGCCTCCCAACTAGCAAGCACAGATACGCAGTATTTT
V: TRBV28; J: TRBJ1-4; D: TRBD1; size: -; CDR3: CASSPGQGGKLFF; DNA: TGTGCCAGCAGTCCCGGACAGGGGGGAAAACTGTTTTTT
V: TRBV7-9; J: TRBJ2-5; D: -; size: -; CDR3: CASSLEIEGETQYF; DNA: TGTGCCAGCAGCTTAGAGATAGAGGGAGAGACCCAGTACTTC
V: TRBV19; J: TRBJ2-1; D: TRBD2; size: -; CDR3: CASSSSGGLYNEQFF; DNA: TGTGCCAGTAGTAGTAGCGGGGGACTCTACAATGAGCAGTTCTTC
V: TRBV30; J: TRBJ2-7; D: TRBD1; size: -; CDR3: CAWSPQGPRGEQYF; DNA: TGTGCCTGGAGTCCACAGGGGCCGAGAGGCGAGCAGTACTTC
V: TRBV13; J: TRBJ2-7; D: TRBD1; size: -; CDR3: CASSPPGQGPYEQYF; DNA: TGTGCCAGCAGCCCCCCAGGACAGGGACCCTACGAGCAGTACTTC
V: TRBV4-1; J: TRBJ2-7; D: -; size: few; CDR3: CASSQYLVGGAYEQYF; DNA: TGCGCCAGCAGCCAGTATTTGGTCGGCGGGGCCTACGAGCAGTACTTC
V: TRBV6-1; J: TRBJ2-2; D: TRBD1; size: -; CDR3: CASSGGTGTMTGELFF; DNA: TGTGCCAGCAGTGGGGGGACAGGGACAATGACCGGGGAGCTGTTTTTT
V: TRBV5-4; J: TRBJ2-1; D: -; size: -; CDR3: CASSPSRYEQFF; DNA: TGTGCCAGCAGCCCTAGTAGGTATGAGCAGTTCTTC